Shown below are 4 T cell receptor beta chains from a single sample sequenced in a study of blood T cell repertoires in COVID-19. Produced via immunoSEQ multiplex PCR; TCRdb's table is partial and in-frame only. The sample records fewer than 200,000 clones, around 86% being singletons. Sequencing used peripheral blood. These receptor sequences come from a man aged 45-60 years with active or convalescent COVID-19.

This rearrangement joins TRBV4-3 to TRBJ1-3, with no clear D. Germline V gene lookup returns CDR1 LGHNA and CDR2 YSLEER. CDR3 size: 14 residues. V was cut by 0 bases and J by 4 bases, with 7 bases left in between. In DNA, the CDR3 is TGCGCCAGCAGCCAAGATGGACTCGGAAACACCATATATTTT. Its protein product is CASSQDGLGNTIYF.

CDR3 in DNA: TGTGCCAGCAGCCAAGAGTGGCCTAGCGGGTTAGATACGCAGTATTTT. The encoded protein is CASSQEWPSGLDTQYF. The rearrangement uses TRBV3-1 (or the pseudogene TRBV3-2) and TRBJ2-3; 8 positions match TRBD2. The CDR3 extends over 16 amino acids. From germline, CDR1 is LGHDT and CDR2 YNNKEL (reference sequence). Germline trimming cut 0 bases from V and 5 bases from J; bases unmatched to any gene: 7.

In nucleotides, the CDR3 is TGTGCCAGCAGCTACGCCGGGACAGGGGTGGACGAGCAGTACTTC. Its translation is CASSYAGTGVDEQYF. The chain carries TRBV5-5 and TRBJ2-7; 10 bases fit TRBD1. The CDR3 is made up of 15 amino acids. Looked up from germline, CDR1 is SGHKS and CDR2 is YYEKEE (reference sequence). The trim removed 3 bases at V and 5 bases at J, leaving 8 bases unmatched.

The DNA for the CDR3 is TGTGCCAGTAGTCTTCCGGGTCCGTCGCGGGCTTATGGCTACACCTTC. Translated: CASSLPGPSRAYGYTF. The chain employs TRBV19 and TRBJ1-2; no reliable D call. Trimming stripped 5 bases from V and 5 bases from J, with 21 bases between. The length of the CDR3 is 16 residues. CDR1 is LNHDA and CDR2 is SQIVND in the germline V gene (reference sequence).